This entry is about one T cell receptor beta chain. The data were obtained in a study of blood T cell repertoires in COVID-19. Study background: Donors in the United States, Italy and Spain gave samples during acute or convalescent COVID-19. T cells, B-cell-depleted T cells, or PBMCs supplied cDNA or gDNA.

In the authors' workflow: Reference gene primer amplification yielded estimated nucleated cell counts. Profiled with immunoSEQ multiplex PCR; TCRdb holds only in-frame clones, not every one. V, J and clone size are taken as reported in that table, and D and trimming were inferred from the DNA itself. Among fewer than 250,000 clones listed, more than 85% were seen once. This sequence was found in a man aged 30 to 45 with acute or convalescent COVID-19. The material sequenced was peripheral blood.

The CDR3 DNA reads as TGTGCCAGCAACCAGGGCCATGAAAAACTGTTTTTT. This translates into CASNQGHEKLFF. This chain connects TRBV28 to TRBJ1-4, with a possible D match to TRBD1 (5 bases). Germline CDR1 is MDHEN and CDR2 is SYDVKM. Trimming cost V 7 bases and J 6 bases, with 9 bases left between them. This CDR3 is 12 amino acids long.